The 12 T cell receptor beta chains listed next were all sequenced from one sample in a study of blood T cell repertoires in COVID-19. Sequenced by immunoSEQ multiplex PCR; TCRdb stores in-frame clones only, minus some. The sample has around 140,000 clones, over 80% seen once. The sample consisted of peripheral blood. The origin of the receptors is a man in his fifties or sixties with active or convalescent COVID-19.

The chain carries TRBV9 and TRBJ2-3; the match to TRBD2 covers 8 bases. The germline gives CDR1 SGDLS, CDR2 YYNGEE. The CDR3 covers 16 residues. The ends lost 0 bases at V and 5 bases at J; junction bases unmatched: 8. CDR3 in DNA: TGTGCCAGCAGCGTAGCTCCGGGAGGGCCAGGAGATACGCAGTATTTT. It yields the protein CASSVAPGGPGDTQYF. Combining the CDR3 with reference TRBV9 and TRBJ2-3 gives the whole variable domain DSGVTQTPKHLITATGQRVTLRCSPRSGDLSVYWYQQSLDQGLQFLIQYYNGEERAKGNILERFSAQQFPDLHSELNLSSLELGDSALYFCASSVAPGGPGDTQYFGPGTRLTVL.

The chain combines TRBV11-2 with TRBJ2-5, with 10 positions matching TRBD2. Germline CDR1 SGHAT, CDR2 FQNNGV. V lost 1 base to trimming and J lost 6 bases; unmatched junction nucleotides: 8. CDR3 length: 16 amino acids. CDR3 region: CASSLVSLAGVQTQYF. The CDR3 DNA follows: TGTGCCAGCAGCTTAGTATCGCTAGCGGGAGTTCAGACCCAGTACTTC.

The V gene is TRBV6-5, the J gene TRBJ1-2; the match to TRBD1 covers 9 bases. Germline CDR1 is MNHEY and CDR2 is SVGAGI. CDR3 length: 16 residues. V lost 0 bases to trimming and J lost 7 bases; unmatched junction nucleotides: 9. The DNA of the CDR3 is TGTGCCAGCAGTTACTCCTCGGGACAGGGTGTAGTTGGCTACACCTTC. Protein product: CASSYSSGQGVVGYTF.

This clone was seen only once. In nucleotides, the CDR3 is TGTGCCAGCAGTCTACAGCCCGCCAAAAACATTCAGTACTTC. Amino acids: CASSLQPAKNIQYF. This chain uses TRBV28 with TRBJ2-4, with D unclear. This CDR3 has 14 residues. V shed 5 bases and J shed 1 base, with 9 bases lying between them. The germline gives CDR1 MDHEN, CDR2 SYDVKM. Full variable domain (remainder filled in from reference TRBV28 and TRBJ2-4): DVKVTQSSRYLVKRTGEKVFLECVQDMDHENMFWYRQDPGLGLRLIYFSYDVKMKEKGDIPEGYSVSREKKERFSLILESASTNQTSMYLCASSLQPAKNIQYFGAGTRLSVL.

The rearrangement joins TRBV6-2 or TRBV6-3 to TRBJ1-6, with 7 positions matching TRBD1. The J segment lost 9 bases and the V segment lost 2 bases, leaving 7 bases of the junction unmatched. In germline, CDR1 is MNHEY, CDR2 SVGEGT. This CDR3 is 15 amino acids long. CDR3 DNA: TGTGCCAGCAGTTACAGGGGGCGCGGTCCTTCACCCCTCCACTTT. This codes for CASSYRGRGPSPLHF.

J is TRBJ2-2 and V is TRBV5-1; D possibly corresponds to TRBD2 (5 bases). The CDR3 has 14 residues. The germline V and J ends were trimmed by 5 bases and 1 base, with 9 bases remaining between them. The germline CDR1 and CDR2 sequences are SGHRS and YFSETQ. The CDR3 nucleotides are TGCGCCAGCAGGAGAGCGGAGAACACCGGGGAGCTGTTTTTT. Translation gives CASRRAENTGELFF.

The chain links TRBV27 to TRBJ2-7, with D maybe TRBD1 (5 bases). This CDR3 region has 15 residues. Germline V lookup: CDR1 MNHEY, CDR2 SMNVEV (reference sequence). The V gene lost 5 bases and the J gene lost 3 bases, with 17 bases spanning the gap. The DNA of the CDR3 is TGTGCCAGCAGTCCCGCTTCAGGGCCGCTCTACGAGCAGTACTTC. This sequence encodes CASSPASGPLYEQYF.

The gene calls are TRBV7-8 and TRBJ1-3; D remains ambiguous. The CDR3 length is 13 residues. Deletions cut 4 bases from V and 3 bases from J, with 7 bases between. Germline V lookup: CDR1 SGHVS, CDR2 FQNEAQ. As DNA, the CDR3 is TGTGCCAGCAGCTACCGGAGTGGAAACACCATATATTTT. Protein sequence: CASSYRSGNTIYF.

This clone was recorded only once. The CDR3 loop reads CASFLGTDTDTQYF. The DNA for the CDR3 is TGTGCCAGCTTCTTGGGGACAGACACAGATACGCAGTATTTT. This chain connects TRBV2 to TRBJ2-3; 7 bases are shared with TRBD1. Germline V CDR1 and CDR2: SNHLY, FYNNEI. V lost 8 bases and J lost 2; bases outside the gene matches: 7. CDR3 size: 14 residues.

Details on this clone: Different DNA sequences within this sample yield the same CDR3. The chain links TRBV18 to TRBJ2-7; TRBD1 matches 11 bases. This CDR3 has 15 residues. The germline gives CDR1 KGHSH, CDR2 LQKENI. V was clipped by 3 bases and J by 2 bases; unmatched bases: 3. DNA for the CDR3: TGTGCCAGCTCACCTGCGGGACAGGGGGCCTACGAGCAGTACTTC. Translating it yields CASSPAGQGAYEQYF.

The CDR3 sequence: CATSDRRRGDPGAGANVLTF. The CDR3 bases are TGTGCCACCAGTGACCGACGCAGGGGTGATCCGGGCGCTGGGGCCAACGTCCTGACTTTC. This sequence joins TRBV24-1 and TRBJ2-6, with TRBD1 as a possible D gene (6 bases). Germline V lookup: CDR1 KGHDR, CDR2 SFDVKD. V dropped 4 bases and J dropped 2 bases, with 23 bases sitting between them. The CDR3 length is 20 residues.

The chain employs TRBV7-9 and TRBJ2-7; 7 nucleotides match TRBD1. The CDR3 has 15 amino acids. Germline values: CDR1 SEHNR, CDR2 FQNEAQ (reference sequence). V was pared by 5 bases and J by 2 bases, with 9 bases of the junction left unmatched. CDR3 residues: CASSDTGTDPYEQYF. The CDR3 nucleotides read TGTGCCAGCAGCGACACCGGGACAGACCCCTACGAGCAGTACTTC.